The 10 T cell receptor beta chains presented below share a single source sample, sequenced in a study of T cells in Graves' hyperthyroidism and ophthalmopathy. Amplification yielded TCR beta CDR3 regions, with RNA transcripts as the source. Using the HTBI primer set, a first-round RT-PCR was run on the TCR CDR3. Each CDR3 protein is one row after TCRdb ran MiXCR on the multiplex PCR reads. Among more than 550,000 distinct CDR3 sequences, under 20% were seen once, and the ten largest hold 16%. Specimen: blood. The receptor source for this set is a woman between 50 and 59 years old with Graves' hyperthyroidism that later progressed to Graves' ophthalmopathy.

The V and J genes are TRBV2 and TRBJ1-5, with 7 nucleotides matching TRBD1. The CDR3 is made up of 14 amino acids. The trim removed 5 bases at V and 7 bases at J, leaving 8 bases unmatched. Germline lookup yields CDR1 SNHLY and CDR2 FYNNEI. The chain's CDR3 is CASSPGQVDQPQHF. The CDR3 region has the DNA TGTGCCAGCAGTCCCGGACAGGTGGACCAGCCCCAGCATTTT.

This clonotype was observed at least ten times. V and J are TRBV7-8 and TRBJ1-1, with 8 nucleotides matching TRBD1. CDR1 is SGHVS and CDR2 is FQNEAQ in the germline V gene. The CDR3 length is 14 residues. V shed 5 bases, J shed 0 bases, and the junction held 2 bases outside the gene matches. The CDR3 region is CASSKTGVNTEAFF. The CDR3, as DNA: TGTGCCAGCAGCAAGACAGGGGTGAACACTGAAGCTTTCTTT.

This clonotype occurred many times. The chain carries TRBV6-1 and TRBJ1-3; a weak D match, TRBD1 (5 bases). Deletions cut 5 bases from V and 0 bases from J, with 20 bases between. Germline assignment: CDR1 MNHNS and CDR2 SASEGT. CDR3 length: 18 residues. The CDR3 DNA follows: TGTGCCAGCAGTCTCCGGGTCGGGGGAACAAGCTCTGGAAACACCATATATTTT. Translating it yields CASSLRVGGTSSGNTIYF.

This clonotype occurred many times. The V call is TRBV7-2, the J call TRBJ1-2; 7 bases match TRBD1. J gave up 4 bases and V 0 bases, and 2 bases lay outside the gene matches. The germline V gene has CDR1 SGHTA and CDR2 FQGNSA. This CDR3 spans 14 amino acids. The CDR3 coding sequence is TGTGCCAGCAGCTTAGCGGGACAGCCCTATGGCTACACCTTC. Its protein is CASSLAGQPYGYTF.

Many counts were recorded for this clonotype. This chain connects TRBV20-1 to TRBJ2-7; 7 nucleotides agree with TRBD2. J lost 7 bases, V lost 4 bases, and 13 bases had no gene match. The CDR3 consists of 14 residues. Germline V gene lookup returns CDR1 DFQATT and CDR2 SNEGSKA (reference sequence). DNA for the CDR3: TGCAGTGCTACACGACTAGCTGCTGCTAGAGAGCAGTACTTC. Protein product: CSATRLAAAREQYF.

In this sample, this clonotype turned up many times. The V call is TRBV20-1, the J call TRBJ2-2; D is perhaps TRBD2 (6 bases). The CDR3 has 14 amino acids. V lost 1 base to trimming and J lost 5 bases, with 11 bases between them. Germline V gene lookup returns CDR1 DFQATT and CDR2 SNEGSKA (reference sequence). This chain's CDR3 is CSARGWGRTGELFF. The CDR3 DNA follows: TGCAGTGCTAGAGGTTGGGGGAGGACCGGGGAGCTGTTTTTT.

This clonotype was recorded a few times. The chain is built from TRBV7-8 and TRBJ2-1; 15 nucleotides agree with TRBD2. Germline CDR1 is SGHVS and CDR2 is FQNEAQ. This CDR3 has 16 amino acids. The junction had 4 bases not matched to a gene; V was cut back by 5 bases and J by 5 bases. The CDR3 region has the DNA TGTGCCAGCAGCGGACGGACTAGCGGGGGGGACAATGAGCAGTTCTTC. Encoded protein: CASSGRTSGGDNEQFF.

Only a few counts were recorded for this clonotype. V and J are TRBV6-1 and TRBJ1-1; maybe TRBD1 (6 bases). Germline assignment: CDR1 MNHNS and CDR2 SASEGT. The CDR3 is made up of 14 amino acids. V dropped 10 bases and J dropped 1 base, with 16 bases sitting between them. The CDR3 protein is CATGLRGANTEAFF. In DNA form, the CDR3 reads TGTGCCACGGGATTACGGGGGGCGAACACTGAAGCTTTCTTT.

The chain uses TRBV4-1 and TRBJ1-2, with D perhaps matching TRBD1 (5 bases). The CDR3 length is 15 residues. Trimming pared 1 base from V and 0 bases from J, leaving 9 bases between. Germline V CDR1 and CDR2: MGHRA, YSYEKL. For the CDR3, the DNA is TGCGCCAGCAGCCAAGTGGGACGGACTAACTATGGCTACACCTTC. It specifies CASSQVGRTNYGYTF.

CDR3: CASSFGSGLGLAEKETQYF. The CDR3 nucleotides are TGTGCCAGCAGTTTTGGTTCAGGCTTGGGGCTAGCGGAGAAAGAGACCCAGTACTTC. The chain links TRBV28 to TRBJ2-5; TRBD2 matches at 7 bases. Per the germline V gene, CDR1 is MDHEN and CDR2 is SYDVKM. V lost 3 bases to trimming and J lost 3 bases; unmatched junction nucleotides: 19. CDR3 length: 19 residues.